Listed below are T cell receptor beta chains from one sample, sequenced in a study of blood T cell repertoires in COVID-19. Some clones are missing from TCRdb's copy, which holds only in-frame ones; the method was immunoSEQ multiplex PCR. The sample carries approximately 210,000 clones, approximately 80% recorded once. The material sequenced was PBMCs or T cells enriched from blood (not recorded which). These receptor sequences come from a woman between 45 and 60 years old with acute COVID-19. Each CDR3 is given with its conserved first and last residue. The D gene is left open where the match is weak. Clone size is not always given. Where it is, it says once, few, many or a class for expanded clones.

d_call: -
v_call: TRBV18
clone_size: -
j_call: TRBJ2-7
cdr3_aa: CASSPASASSYEQYF
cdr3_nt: TGTGCCAGCTCACCGGCCAGCGCGAGCTCCTACGAGCAGTACTTC

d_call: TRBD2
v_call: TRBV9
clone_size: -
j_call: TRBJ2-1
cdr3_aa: CASSGSGGAAEQFF
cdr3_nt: TGTGCCAGCAGCGGAAGCGGGGGGGCGGCTGAGCAGTTCTTC

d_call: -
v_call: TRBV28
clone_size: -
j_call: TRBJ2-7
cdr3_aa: CATIFFRDKKGYEQYF
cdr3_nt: TGTGCCACCATATTTTTCCGGGACAAAAAAGGATACGAGCAGTACTTC

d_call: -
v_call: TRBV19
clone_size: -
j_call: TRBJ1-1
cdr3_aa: CASSIGDTRAGEGTEAFF
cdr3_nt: TGTGCCAGTAGTATAGGGGACACAAGAGCGGGAGAAGGCACTGAAGCTTTCTTT

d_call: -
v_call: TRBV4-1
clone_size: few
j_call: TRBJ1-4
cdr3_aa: CASSHRDTEANEKLFF
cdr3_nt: TGCGCCAGCAGCCACCGTGACACCGAAGCTAATGAAAAACTGTTTTTT

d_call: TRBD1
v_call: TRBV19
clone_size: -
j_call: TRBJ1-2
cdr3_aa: CASSKLQGVLDGYTF
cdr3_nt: TGTGCCAGTAGTAAATTACAGGGGGTCTTGGATGGCTACACCTTC

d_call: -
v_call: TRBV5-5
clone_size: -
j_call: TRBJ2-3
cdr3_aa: CAERGDLSTDTQYF
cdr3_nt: TGTGCCGAACGGGGAGACCTGAGCACAGATACGCAGTATTTT

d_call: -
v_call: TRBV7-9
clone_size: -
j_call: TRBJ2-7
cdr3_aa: CASSLAAGNYEQYF
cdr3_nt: TGTGCCAGCAGCTTAGCGGCAGGGAACTACGAGCAGTACTTC

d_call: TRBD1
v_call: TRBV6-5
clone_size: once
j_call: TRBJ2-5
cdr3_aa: CASRLTGLETQYF
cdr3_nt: TGTGCCAGCAGATTGACAGGGCTGGAGACCCAGTACTTC

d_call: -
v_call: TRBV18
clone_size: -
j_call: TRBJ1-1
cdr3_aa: CASSLQTVNTEAFF
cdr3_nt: TGTGCCAGCTCACTTCAGACAGTGAACACTGAAGCTTTCTTT

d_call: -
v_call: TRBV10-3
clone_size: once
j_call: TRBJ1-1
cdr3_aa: CAISEEGAGLNTEAFF
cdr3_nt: TGTGCCATCAGTGAGGAGGGCGCGGGTCTGAACACTGAAGCTTTCTTT

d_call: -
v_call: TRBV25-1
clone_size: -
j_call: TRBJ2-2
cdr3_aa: CASSVAGAGQNTGELFF
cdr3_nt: TGTGCCAGCAGTGTGGCAGGAGCGGGACAGAACACCGGGGAGCTGTTTTTT

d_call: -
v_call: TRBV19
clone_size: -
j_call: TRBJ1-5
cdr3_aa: CASSQAGVMRQPQHF
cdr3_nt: TGTGCCAGTAGTCAGGCAGGGGTCATGAGACAGCCCCAGCATTTT

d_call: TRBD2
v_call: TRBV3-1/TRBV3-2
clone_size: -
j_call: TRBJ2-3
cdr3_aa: CASSPRGGGTSTDTQYF
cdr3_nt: TGTGCCAGCAGCCCCCGCGGGGGGGGTACTAGCACAGATACGCAGTATTTT

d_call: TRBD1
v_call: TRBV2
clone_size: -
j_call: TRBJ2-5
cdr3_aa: CASSRRGQETQYF
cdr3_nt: TGTGCCAGCAGTCGCAGGGGGCAAGAGACCCAGTACTTC

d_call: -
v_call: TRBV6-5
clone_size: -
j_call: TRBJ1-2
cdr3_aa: CASRSPSRGWYGYTF
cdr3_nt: TGTGCCAGCAGATCACCCTCGCGAGGGTGGTATGGCTACACCTTC

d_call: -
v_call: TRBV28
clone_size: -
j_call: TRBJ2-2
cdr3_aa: CASSFVQGNTGELFF
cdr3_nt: TGTGCCAGCAGTTTTGTTCAGGGGAACACCGGGGAGCTGTTTTTT

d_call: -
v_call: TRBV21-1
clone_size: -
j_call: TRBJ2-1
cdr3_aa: CASRTNSGTASYNEQFF
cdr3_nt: TGTGCCAGCAGGACAAACTCCGGGACAGCTTCCTACAATGAGCAGTTCTTC

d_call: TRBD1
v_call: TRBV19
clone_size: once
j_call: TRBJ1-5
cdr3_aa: CASSTLTGGGQPQHF
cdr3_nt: TGTGCCAGTAGTACCCTGACAGGGGGCGGTCAGCCCCAGCATTTT

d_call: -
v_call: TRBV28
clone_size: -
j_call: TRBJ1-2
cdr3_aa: CAVTKDSVYGYTF
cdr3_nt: TGTGCAGTCACAAAAGACAGCGTCTATGGCTACACCTTC

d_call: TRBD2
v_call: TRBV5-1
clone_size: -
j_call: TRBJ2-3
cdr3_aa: CASSLAVAGATDTQYF
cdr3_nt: TGCGCCAGCAGCTTGGCGGTAGCGGGGGCTACAGATACGCAGTATTTT

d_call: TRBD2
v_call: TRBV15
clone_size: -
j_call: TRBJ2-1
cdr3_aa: CATSSGLAGPQGSYNEQFF
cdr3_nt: TGTGCCACCAGCTCGGGACTAGCGGGCCCCCAGGGTTCCTACAATGAGCAGTTCTTC

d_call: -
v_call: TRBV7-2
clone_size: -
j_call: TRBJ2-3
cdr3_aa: CASSPQGYTDTQYF
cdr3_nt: TGTGCCAGCAGCCCCCAGGGGTACACAGATACGCAGTATTTT

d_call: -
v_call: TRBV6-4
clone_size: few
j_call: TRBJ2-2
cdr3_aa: CASSDGQNTGELFF
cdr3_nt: TGTGCCAGCAGTGATGGGCAGAACACCGGGGAGCTGTTTTTT

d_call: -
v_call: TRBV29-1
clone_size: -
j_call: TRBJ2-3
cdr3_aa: CSVEYVGAGADTQYF
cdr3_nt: TGCAGCGTTGAATATGTGGGGGCCGGCGCAGATACGCAGTATTTT

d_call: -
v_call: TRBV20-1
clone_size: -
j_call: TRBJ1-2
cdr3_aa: CSARVALQFTF
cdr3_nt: TGCAGTGCTAGAGTGGCCCTCCAGTTCACCTTC

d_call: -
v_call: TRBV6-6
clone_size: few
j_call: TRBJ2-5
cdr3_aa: CASTRGYGSETQYF
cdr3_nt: TGTGCCAGCACCCGAGGGTATGGGAGCGAGACCCAGTACTTC

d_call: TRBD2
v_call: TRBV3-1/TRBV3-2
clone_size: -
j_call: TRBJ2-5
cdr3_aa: CASSQALTSGSEKTQYF
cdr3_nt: TGTGCCAGCAGCCAAGCCTTGACTAGCGGGAGTGAGAAGACCCAGTACTTC

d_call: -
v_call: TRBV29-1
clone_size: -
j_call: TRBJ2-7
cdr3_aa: CSAVGSGSYEQYF
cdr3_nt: TGCAGCGCTGTTGGGTCGGGGTCCTACGAGCAGTACTTC

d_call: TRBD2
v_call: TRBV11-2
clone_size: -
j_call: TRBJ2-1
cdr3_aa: CASRLGLAGRNEQFF
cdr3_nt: TGTGCCAGCAGACTGGGACTAGCGGGTCGCAATGAGCAGTTCTTC

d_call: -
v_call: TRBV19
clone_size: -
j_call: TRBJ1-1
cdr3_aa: CAREAAEEVTEAFF
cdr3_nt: TGTGCCAGAGAGGCGGCAGAAGAGGTCACTGAAGCTTTCTTT

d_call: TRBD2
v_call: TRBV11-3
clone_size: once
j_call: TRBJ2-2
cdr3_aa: CASSLDRTRPGTGELFF
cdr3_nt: TGTGCCAGCAGCTTAGACCGGACTAGGCCCGGCACCGGGGAGCTGTTTTTT

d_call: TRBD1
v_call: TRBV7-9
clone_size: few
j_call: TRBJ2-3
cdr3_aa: CASSLVGQGPTDTQYF
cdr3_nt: TGTGCCAGCAGCTTAGTGGGACAGGGACCCACAGATACGCAGTATTTT